These T cell receptor beta chains were read from a single sample in a study of blood T cell repertoires in COVID-19. Method: immunoSEQ multiplex PCR; TCRdb's copy keeps in-frame clones and lacks some. This sample carries roughly 230,000 clones, around 90% of them seen once, and the ten largest clones take about 0.8%. Sample: peripheral blood. The receptors were gathered from a man aged 30 to 45 with COVID-19, enrolled during active disease. The CDR3 runs from the conserved cysteine through the conserved F or W. Each record gives: V gene, D gene, J gene, clone size, CDR3 length, CDR3 DNA, CDR3 protein. D genes are given only for firm matches. Rows may omit the clone size; those that give it use once, few, many or a size class.

TRBV5-5,.,TRBJ1-1,.,14,TGTGCCAGCAGCAAGGCCACTGTAGCCACTGAAGCTTTCTTT,CASSKATVATEAFF
TRBV7-9,TRBD2,TRBJ2-1,.,17,TGTGCCAGCAGCCCCGGGACTAGCGGGGGGCCAAACAATGAGCAGTTCTTC,CASSPGTSGGPNNEQFF
TRBV19,TRBD1,TRBJ1-2,.,15,TGTGCCAGTAGTCCCGGGGACAGGACCGATTTGGGCTACACCTTC,CASSPGDRTDLGYTF
TRBV4-1,.,TRBJ1-2,.,14,TGCGCCAGCAGCCCCACCGAGGTCTTCTATGGCTACACCTTC,CASSPTEVFYGYTF
TRBV11-2,.,TRBJ1-2,.,13,TGTGCCAGCACTTCGGGGCGGGGGTATGGCTACACCTTC,CASTSGRGYGYTF
TRBV7-6,TRBD1,TRBJ1-1,.,16,TGTGCCAGCAGCTTAGTGGGGGGACAGCGAAACACTGAAGCTTTCTTT,CASSLVGGQRNTEAFF
TRBV6-5,TRBD1,TRBJ1-1,.,14,TGTGCCAGCAGTTACTCCGACAGGGGAACTGAAGCTTTCTTT,CASSYSDRGTEAFF
TRBV7-7,TRBD1,TRBJ2-2,.,16,TGTGCCAGCAGCTCCCAGGGACAGGGGTACACCGGGGAGCTGTTTTTT,CASSSQGQGYTGELFF
TRBV9,.,TRBJ2-2,.,16,TGTGCCAGCAGCGTAGGAACTCCTTTTGAGAACGGGGAGCTGTTTTTT,CASSVGTPFENGELFF
TRBV19,TRBD1,TRBJ1-2,.,18,TGTGCCAGTAGTATGACAACTAACAGGGGGCGGACGAACTATGGCTACACCTTC,CASSMTTNRGRTNYGYTF
TRBV5-1,.,TRBJ2-3,.,16,TGCGCCAGCAGCTTGGCTACAGGAGGGAGCACAGATACGCAGTATTTT,CASSLATGGSTDTQYF
TRBV6-1,TRBD1,TRBJ2-7,.,15,TGTGCCAGCAGTGAAACGGGACAGGGGGTTTACGAGCAGTACTTC,CASSETGQGVYEQYF
TRBV6-6,TRBD1,TRBJ1-6,.,14,TGTGCCAGCAGGCCGGGACAGGATAATTCACCCCTCCACTTT,CASRPGQDNSPLHF
TRBV18,.,TRBJ2-7,.,12,TGTGCCAGCTCAGAAGGGGGCTACGAGCAGTACTTC,CASSEGGYEQYF
TRBV11-2,TRBD2,TRBJ2-2,.,19,TGTGCCAGCAGCTTAGTCAGACTAGCGGGGGCCCCGAACACCGGGGAGCTGTTTTTT,CASSLVRLAGAPNTGELFF
TRBV6-5,TRBD1,TRBJ2-7,.,13,TGTGCCAGCAGTAGACAGGGGACCTACGAGCAGTACTTC,CASSRQGTYEQYF
TRBV24-1,TRBD1,TRBJ2-3,few,17,TGTGCCACCAGTGACCCGAATACAGGGGTGGGCACAGATACGCAGTATTTT,CATSDPNTGVGTDTQYF
TRBV4-2,.,TRBJ2-6,.,15,TGTGCCAGCAGCCACGAGGGATCTGGGGCCAACGTCCTGACTTTC,CASSHEGSGANVLTF
TRBV5-4,TRBD1,TRBJ1-3,.,16,TGTGCCAGCAGCGTACGGGACAGGGTGTCTGGAAACACCATATATTTT,CASSVRDRVSGNTIYF
TRBV25-1,.,TRBJ1-2,once,13,TGTGCCAGCAGTGATACAGGCCTCTATGGCTACACCTTC,CASSDTGLYGYTF
TRBV10-3,TRBD2,TRBJ2-1,.,16,TGTGCCATCAGGAACACTAGCGGGGGGATGTACAATGAGCAGTTCTTC,CAIRNTSGGMYNEQFF
TRBV3-1/TRBV3-2,.,TRBJ1-5,.,15,TGTGCCAGCAGCCAAGATACAGGGCGTAATCAGCCCCAGCATTTT,CASSQDTGRNQPQHF
TRBV12-3/TRBV12-4,TRBD1,TRBJ1-2,.,13,TGTGCCAGCAATTTCGGGACAGGGATTGGCTACACCTTC,CASNFGTGIGYTF
TRBV19,TRBD1,TRBJ1-2,.,14,TGTGCCAGTAGTAGCACAGGGGTTGGCTATGGCTACACCTTC,CASSSTGVGYGYTF
TRBV11-2,.,TRBJ1-4,once,16,TGTGCCAGCAACCCTACACCTGTGGGGGCTTGGGAAAAACTGTTTTTT,CASNPTPVGAWEKLFF
TRBV27,TRBD1,TRBJ1-1,few,15,TGTGCCAGCAGTGAGGGACAGGCGATGGGCTCTGAAGCTTTCTTT,CASSEGQAMGSEAFF
TRBV5-5,.,TRBJ2-7,.,14,TGTGCCAGCAGTTCCGTTCACTATGGGGGCCGGCAGTACTTC,CASSSVHYGGRQYF
TRBV10-3,TRBD1,TRBJ1-2,.,15,TGTGCCATCACCACCGGGACAGGGATCTTCTATGGCTACACCTTC,CAITTGTGIFYGYTF
TRBV19,TRBD2,TRBJ2-7,.,13,TGTGCCAGTAGTCCACCGGGACTAAACGAGCAGTACTTC,CASSPPGLNEQYF
TRBV6-1,TRBD1,TRBJ1-6,once,15,TGTGCCAGCAGTGACAGGGGGCCATCTAATTCACCCCTCCACTTT,CASSDRGPSNSPLHF
TRBV5-1,TRBD1,TRBJ1-2,.,15,TGCGCCAGCAGCTTGCCGCAGACAGGGATCTATGGCTACACCTTC,CASSLPQTGIYGYTF
TRBV29-1,TRBD1,TRBJ1-2,.,13,TGCAGCGTTGGTATGGCGGGACAGGGTGGCTACACCTTC,CSVGMAGQGGYTF
TRBV3-1/TRBV3-2,.,TRBJ2-3,.,14,TGTGCCAGCAGCCTCCGACAGGCCACAGATACGCAGTATTTT,CASSLRQATDTQYF
TRBV27,.,TRBJ2-7,.,13,TGTGCCAGCAGTTTTTCAAACTCCTACGAGCAGTACTTC,CASSFSNSYEQYF
TRBV19,.,TRBJ1-6,.,17,TGTGCCAGTAGTACCCAGGCGACTAGCTCCTATAATTCACCCCTCCACTTT,CASSTQATSSYNSPLHF
TRBV5-1,TRBD1,TRBJ1-4,.,12,TGCGCCAGCAGCGGGGACAGCCAAAAACTGTTTTTT,CASSGDSQKLFF
TRBV9,TRBD1,TRBJ2-2,.,16,TGTGCCAGCAGCGCACCCGGGACAGGGAACACCGGGGAGCTGTTTTTT,CASSAPGTGNTGELFF
TRBV15,TRBD1,TRBJ2-2,.,16,TGTGCCACCAGCAGAGAGGGGACAGGGGGTACCGGGGAGCTGTTTTTT,CATSREGTGGTGELFF
TRBV6-6,TRBD1,TRBJ2-1,.,16,TGTGCCAGCAGTTCGGGAAGGGGGCAGTCCTACAATGAGCAGTTCTTC,CASSSGRGQSYNEQFF
TRBV5-1,TRBD2,TRBJ2-2,once,15,TGCGCCAGCACTAGCGGGGGTGATAACACCGGGGAGCTGTTTTTT,CASTSGGDNTGELFF
TRBV13,TRBD1,TRBJ2-7,.,15,TGTGCCAGCAGCGCTGGGACAGGGGGCTCCTACGAGCAGTACTTC,CASSAGTGGSYEQYF
TRBV5-6,.,TRBJ2-2,.,15,TGTGCCAGCAGCTTGGTCGGGACAATTACCGGGGAGCTGTTTTTT,CASSLVGTITGELFF
TRBV27,TRBD1,TRBJ2-7,.,15,TGTGCCAGCAGTTTCTTGGGACAGGGGGCCCACGAGCAGTACTTC,CASSFLGQGAHEQYF
TRBV7-3,TRBD2,TRBJ2-5,once,13,TGTGCCAGCAGCTTAGGACTAGGAGAGACCCAGTACTTC,CASSLGLGETQYF
TRBV29-1,.,TRBJ1-3,.,12,TGCAGCGTTGAACTCAGTCGAAACACCATATATTTT,CSVELSRNTIYF
TRBV5-1,.,TRBJ1-6,.,13,TGCGCCAGCAGCTTGCCGGGGAATTCACCCCTCCACTTT,CASSLPGNSPLHF
TRBV29-1,.,TRBJ1-1,.,13,TGCAGCGTTCTCGATTTGAGGAACACTGAAGCTTTCTTT,CSVLDLRNTEAFF
TRBV6-5,TRBD2,TRBJ2-2,.,14,TGTGCCAGCTCGGGGACTACCCACACCGGGGAGCTGTTTTTT,CASSGTTHTGELFF
TRBV6-6,.,TRBJ2-1,.,15,TGTGCCACGAACCCTCTAGGGAGCTCCTACAATGAGCAGTTCTTC,CATNPLGSSYNEQFF
TRBV20-1,.,TRBJ1-2,few,11,TGCAGTGTCGGGGGAGGGGAAGGCTACACCTTC,CSVGGGEGYTF
TRBV20-1,.,TRBJ1-5,.,15,TGCAGTGCTAGTGGGAGGTCAGGGGAACGTCAGCCCCAGCATTTT,CSASGRSGERQPQHF
TRBV4-1,.,TRBJ1-2,.,11,TGCGCCAGCAGCGGACTCAAGGGCTACACCTTC,CASSGLKGYTF
TRBV19,TRBD1,TRBJ1-2,.,18,TGTGCCAGTAGTATAGATTCGACAGGGGCGGACTCTACTATCGGCTACACCTTC,CASSIDSTGADSTIGYTF
TRBV24-1,.,TRBJ2-1,once,12,TGTGCCACCAGTGATCCCGACAGGGAGCAGTTCTTC,CATSDPDREQFF
TRBV3-1/TRBV3-2,TRBD1,TRBJ2-7,.,15,TGTGCCAGCAGCCTTTCCGGGACAGGGGGTAGTGCGCAGTACTTC,CASSLSGTGGSAQYF
TRBV7-9,TRBD1,TRBJ1-1,once,14,TGTGCCAGCAGCTTGAGGACAGGGCAAACTGAAGCTTTCTTT,CASSLRTGQTEAFF
TRBV2,TRBD1,TRBJ1-1,.,14,TGTGCCAGCAGTGAAAGGGGACAGTACACTGAAGCTTTCTTT,CASSERGQYTEAFF
TRBV5-1,TRBD1,TRBJ2-7,.,15,TGCGCCAGCAGCCTTACACCGGGACAGTACTACGAGCAGTACTTC,CASSLTPGQYYEQYF
TRBV2,TRBD1,TRBJ1-5,.,14,TGTGCCAGCAGGGGGACAGGGGGTAATCAGCCCCAGCATTTT,CASRGTGGNQPQHF